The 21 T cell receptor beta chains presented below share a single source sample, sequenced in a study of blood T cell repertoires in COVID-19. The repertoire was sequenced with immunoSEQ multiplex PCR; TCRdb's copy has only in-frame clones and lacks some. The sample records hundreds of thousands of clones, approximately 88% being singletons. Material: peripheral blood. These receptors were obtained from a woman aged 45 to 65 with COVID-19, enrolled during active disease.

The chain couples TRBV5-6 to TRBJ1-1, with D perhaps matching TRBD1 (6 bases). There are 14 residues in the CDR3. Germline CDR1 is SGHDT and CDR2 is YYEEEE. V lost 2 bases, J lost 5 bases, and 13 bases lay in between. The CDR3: CASSLAQGKTEAFF. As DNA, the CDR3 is TGTGCCAGCAGCTTAGCACAGGGCAAAACTGAAGCTTTCTTT.

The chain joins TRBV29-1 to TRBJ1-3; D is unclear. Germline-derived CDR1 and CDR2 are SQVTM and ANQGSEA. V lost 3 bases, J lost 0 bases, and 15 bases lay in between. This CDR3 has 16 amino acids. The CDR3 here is CSVELGASLSGNTIYF. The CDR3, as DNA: TGCAGCGTTGAGTTGGGCGCGAGCCTCTCTGGAAACACCATATATTTT.

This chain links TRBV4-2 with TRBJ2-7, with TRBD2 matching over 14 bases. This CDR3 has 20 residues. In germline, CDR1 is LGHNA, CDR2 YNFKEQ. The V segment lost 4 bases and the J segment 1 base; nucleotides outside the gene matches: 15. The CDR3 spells CASSLLRGTSGGSLSYEQYF. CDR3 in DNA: TGTGCCAGCAGCCTCCTAAGGGGGACTAGCGGGGGATCTTTGTCCTACGAGCAGTACTTC.

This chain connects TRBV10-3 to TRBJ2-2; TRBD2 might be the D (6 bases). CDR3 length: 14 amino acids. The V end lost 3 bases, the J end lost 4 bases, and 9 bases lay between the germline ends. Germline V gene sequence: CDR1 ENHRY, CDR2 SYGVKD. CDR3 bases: TGTGCCATCAGTGATCAGGGAGGCACCGGGGAGCTGTTTTTT. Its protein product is CAISDQGGTGELFF.

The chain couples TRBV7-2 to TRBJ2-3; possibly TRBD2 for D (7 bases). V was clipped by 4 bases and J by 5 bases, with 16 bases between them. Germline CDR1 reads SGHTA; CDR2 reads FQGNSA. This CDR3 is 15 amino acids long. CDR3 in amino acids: CASSWGGGEGDTQYF. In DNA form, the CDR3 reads TGTGCCAGCAGCTGGGGCGGGGGCGAAGGAGATACGCAGTATTTT.

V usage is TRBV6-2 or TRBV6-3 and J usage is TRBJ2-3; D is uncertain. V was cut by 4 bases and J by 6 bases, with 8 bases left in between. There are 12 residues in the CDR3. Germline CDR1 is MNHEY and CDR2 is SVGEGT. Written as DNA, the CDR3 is TGTGCCAGCAGTTCCCCTGTGGATACGCAGTATTTT. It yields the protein CASSSPVDTQYF.

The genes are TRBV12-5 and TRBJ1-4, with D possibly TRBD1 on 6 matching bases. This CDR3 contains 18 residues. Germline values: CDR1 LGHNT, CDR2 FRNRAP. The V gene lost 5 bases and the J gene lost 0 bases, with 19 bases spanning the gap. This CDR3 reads CASGPHTGFPATNEKLFF. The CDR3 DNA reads TGTGCTAGTGGTCCCCATACAGGGTTCCCTGCAACTAATGAAAAACTGTTTTTT.

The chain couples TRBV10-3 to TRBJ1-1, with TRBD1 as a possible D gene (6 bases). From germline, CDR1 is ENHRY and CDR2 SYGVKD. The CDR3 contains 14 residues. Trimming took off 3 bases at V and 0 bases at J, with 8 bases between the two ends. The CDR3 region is CAISEGQLNTEAFF. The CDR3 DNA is TGTGCCATCAGTGAAGGACAGCTGAACACTGAAGCTTTCTTT.

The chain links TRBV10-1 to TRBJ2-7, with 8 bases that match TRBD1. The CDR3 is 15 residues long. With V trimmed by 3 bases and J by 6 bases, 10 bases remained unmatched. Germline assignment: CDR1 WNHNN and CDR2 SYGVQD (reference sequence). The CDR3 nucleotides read TGCGCCAGCAGTGAAATTCGGACAGGGAGGCGCGAGCAGTACTTC. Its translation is CASSEIRTGRREQYF.

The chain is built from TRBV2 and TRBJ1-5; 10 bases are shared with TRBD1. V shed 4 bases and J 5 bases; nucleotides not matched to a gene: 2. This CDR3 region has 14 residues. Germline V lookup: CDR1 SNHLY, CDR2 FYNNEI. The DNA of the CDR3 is TGTGCCAGCAGTGGGGACAGGGGCTATCAGCCCCAGCATTTT. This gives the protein CASSGDRGYQPQHF.

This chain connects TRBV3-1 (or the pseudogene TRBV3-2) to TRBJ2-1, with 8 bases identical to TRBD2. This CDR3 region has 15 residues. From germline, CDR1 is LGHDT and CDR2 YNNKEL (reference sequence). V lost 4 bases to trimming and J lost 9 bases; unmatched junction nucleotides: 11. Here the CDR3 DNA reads TGTGCCAGCAGCCTGACGGGGGGGACGGCGGGTGAGCAGTTCTTC. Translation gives CASSLTGGTAGEQFF.

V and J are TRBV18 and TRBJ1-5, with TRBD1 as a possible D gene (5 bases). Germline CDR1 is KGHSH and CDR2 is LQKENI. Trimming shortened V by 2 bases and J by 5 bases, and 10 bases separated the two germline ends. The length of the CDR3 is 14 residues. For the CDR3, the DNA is TGTGCCAGCTCACCAGACAGCGCGGATCAGCCCCAGCATTTT. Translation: CASSPDSADQPQHF.

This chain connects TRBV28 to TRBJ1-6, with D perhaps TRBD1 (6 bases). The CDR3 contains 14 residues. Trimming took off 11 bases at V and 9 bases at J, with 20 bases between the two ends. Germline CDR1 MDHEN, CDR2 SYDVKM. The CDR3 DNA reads TGTGCCGGGGGAAACAGGGAGTCAGGTTCACCCCTCCACTTT. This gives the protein CAGGNRESGSPLHF.

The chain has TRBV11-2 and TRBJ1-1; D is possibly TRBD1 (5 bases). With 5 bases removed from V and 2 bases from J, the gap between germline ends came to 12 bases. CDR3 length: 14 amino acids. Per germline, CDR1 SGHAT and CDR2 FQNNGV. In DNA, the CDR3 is TGTGCCAGCAGCCCCACGGGGGTTAACACTGAAGCTTTCTTT. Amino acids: CASSPTGVNTEAFF. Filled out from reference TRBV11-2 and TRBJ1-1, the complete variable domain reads EAGVAQSPRYKIIEKRQSVAFWCNPISGHATLYWYQQILGQGPKLLIQFQNNGVVDDSQLPKDRFSAERLKGVDSTLKIQPAKLEDSAVYLCASSPTGVNTEAFFGQGTRLTVV.

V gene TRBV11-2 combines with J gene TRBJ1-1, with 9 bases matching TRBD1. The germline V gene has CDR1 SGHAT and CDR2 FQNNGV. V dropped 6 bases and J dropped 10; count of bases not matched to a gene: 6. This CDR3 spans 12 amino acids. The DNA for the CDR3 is TGTGCCAGCAGATGGACAGGGGAGGCAGCTTTCTTT. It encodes CASRWTGEAAFF.

The CDR3 coding sequence is TGTGCCAGCAGCTTGCAGACAGGGGCTAATGAAAAACTGTTTTTT. Encoded protein: CASSLQTGANEKLFF. The chain combines TRBV5-5 with TRBJ1-4, with TRBD1 identical over 8 bases. CDR1 and CDR2 (germline): SGHKS, YYEKEE (reference sequence). V trimming: 1 base; J trimming: 3 bases; junction bases outside the gene matches: 2. The CDR3 sequence is 15 residues long.

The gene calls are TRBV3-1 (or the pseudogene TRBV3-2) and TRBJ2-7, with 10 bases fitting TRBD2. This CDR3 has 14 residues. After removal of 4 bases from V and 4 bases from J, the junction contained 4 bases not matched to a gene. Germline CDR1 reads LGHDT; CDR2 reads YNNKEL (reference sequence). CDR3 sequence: CASSPSGGEYEQYF. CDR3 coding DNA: TGTGCCAGCAGCCCGAGCGGGGGGGAATACGAGCAGTACTTC.

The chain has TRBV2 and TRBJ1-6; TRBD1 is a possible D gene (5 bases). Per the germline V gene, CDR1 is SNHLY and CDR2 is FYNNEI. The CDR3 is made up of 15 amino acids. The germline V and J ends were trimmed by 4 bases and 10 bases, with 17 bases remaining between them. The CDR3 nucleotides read TGTGCCAGCAGTGCTAGACAGTCCTCAAGCTCACCCCTCCACTTT. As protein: CASSARQSSSSPLHF.

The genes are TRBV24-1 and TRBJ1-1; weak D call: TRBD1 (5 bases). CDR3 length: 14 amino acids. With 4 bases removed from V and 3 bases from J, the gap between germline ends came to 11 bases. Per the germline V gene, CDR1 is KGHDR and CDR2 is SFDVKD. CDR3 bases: TGTGCCACCAGTGAGGGGGGAGGAGACACTGAAGCTTTCTTT. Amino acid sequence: CATSEGGGDTEAFF.

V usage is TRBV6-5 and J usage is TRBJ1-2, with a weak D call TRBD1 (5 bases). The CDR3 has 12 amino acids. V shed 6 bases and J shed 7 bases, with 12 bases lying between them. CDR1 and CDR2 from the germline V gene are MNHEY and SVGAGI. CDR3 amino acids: CASRPGLVGYTF. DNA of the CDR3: TGTGCCAGCAGGCCAGGGCTGGTTGGCTACACCTTC.

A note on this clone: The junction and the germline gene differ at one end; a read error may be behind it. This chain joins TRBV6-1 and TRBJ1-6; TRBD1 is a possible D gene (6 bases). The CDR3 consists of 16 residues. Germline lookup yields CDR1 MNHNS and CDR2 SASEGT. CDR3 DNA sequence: TGTGCCAGCAGCGAAGGGGGGGGCGCCTATAATTCACCCCTCCACTTT. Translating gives CASSEGGGAYNSPLHF.